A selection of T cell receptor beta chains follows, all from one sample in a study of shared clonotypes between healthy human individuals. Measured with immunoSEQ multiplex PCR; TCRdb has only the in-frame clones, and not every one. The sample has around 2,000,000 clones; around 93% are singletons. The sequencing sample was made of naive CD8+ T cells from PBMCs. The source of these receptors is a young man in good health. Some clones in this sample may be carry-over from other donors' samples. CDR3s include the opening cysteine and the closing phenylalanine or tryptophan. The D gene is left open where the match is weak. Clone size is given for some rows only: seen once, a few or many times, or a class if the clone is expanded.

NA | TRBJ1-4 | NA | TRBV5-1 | CASAGTGRSEKLFF | TGCGCCAGCGCCGGGACGGGGAGAAGTGAAAAACTGTTTTTT
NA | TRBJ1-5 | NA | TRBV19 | CASRTRGSNQPQHF | TGTGCCAGTAGAACCAGGGGTAGCAATCAGCCCCAGCATTTT
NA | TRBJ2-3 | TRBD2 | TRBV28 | CASSLGASGGDTQYF | TGTGCCAGCAGTTTAGGGGCTAGCGGAGGAGATACGCAGTATTTT
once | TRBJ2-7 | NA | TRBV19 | CASSIDGYEQYF | TGTGCCAGTAGTATTGACGGTTACGAGCAGTACTTC
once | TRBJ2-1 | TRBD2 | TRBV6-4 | CASSERGLETRYNEQFF | TGTGCCAGCAGTGAGCGGGGACTAGAGACAAGGTACAATGAGCAGTTCTTC
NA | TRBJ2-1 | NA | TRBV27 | CASSFRTYNEQFF | TGTGCCAGCAGTTTCCGGACCTACAATGAGCAGTTCTTC
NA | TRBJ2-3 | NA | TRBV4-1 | CASSQEGVILPTDTQYF | TGCGCCAGCAGCCAAGAGGGGGTTATACTACCCACAGATACGCAGTATTTT
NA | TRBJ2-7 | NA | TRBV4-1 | CASSQGRYTYEQYF | TGCGCCAGCAGCCAAGGGAGGTATACTTACGAGCAGTACTTC
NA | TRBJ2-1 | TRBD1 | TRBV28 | CASSSPFKGANEQFF | TGTGCCAGCAGTTCCCCCTTTAAGGGGGCAAATGAGCAGTTCTTC
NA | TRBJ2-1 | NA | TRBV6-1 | CASSIRDIYNEQFF | TGTGCCAGCAGTATCCGGGACATTTACAATGAGCAGTTCTTC
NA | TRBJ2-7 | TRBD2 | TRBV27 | CASSFQSGRDKVYEQYF | TGTGCCAGCAGTTTCCAGAGCGGGAGGGATAAAGTCTACGAGCAGTACTTC
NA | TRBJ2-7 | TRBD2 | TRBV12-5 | CASGLTTPSGRGYEQYF | TGTGCTAGTGGTTTGACCACCCCTAGCGGGAGAGGCTACGAGCAGTACTTC
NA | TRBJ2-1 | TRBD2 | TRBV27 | CASSPPSGPNYNEQFF | TGTGCCAGCAGTCCCCCTAGCGGGCCGAATTACAATGAGCAGTTCTTC
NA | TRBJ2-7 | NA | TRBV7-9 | CASSIRDGRLIKQYF | TGTGCCAGCAGCATCCGGGACGGACGACTTATTAAGCAGTACTTC
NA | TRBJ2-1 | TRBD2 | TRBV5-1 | CASSVKGLAAYNEQFF | TGCGCCAGCAGCGTTAAGGGACTAGCGGCCTACAATGAGCAGTTCTTC
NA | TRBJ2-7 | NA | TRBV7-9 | CASVGGHGSYEQYF | TGTGCCAGCGTGGGTGGACACGGCTCCTACGAGCAGTACTTC
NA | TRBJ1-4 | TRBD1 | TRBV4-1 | CASSRTGGMPNEKLFF | TGCGCCAGCAGCCGGACAGGGGGCATGCCTAATGAAAAACTGTTTTTT
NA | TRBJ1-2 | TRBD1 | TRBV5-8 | CASSLRRQGSRGDGYTF | TGTGCCAGCAGCTTACGGAGACAGGGAAGTCGGGGTGATGGCTACACCTTC
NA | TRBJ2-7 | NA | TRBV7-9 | CASSPVDRTYEQYF | TGTGCCAGCAGCCCGGTGGACAGAACCTACGAGCAGTACTTC
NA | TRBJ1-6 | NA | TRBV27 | CASGLPLHF | TGTGCCAGCGGGCTACCCCTCCACTTT
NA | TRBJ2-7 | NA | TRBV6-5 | CASSDTGTHEQYF | TGTGCCAGCAGTGATACAGGGACCCACGAGCAGTACTTC
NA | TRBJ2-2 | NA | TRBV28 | CASSRDSFTGELFF | TGTGCCAGCAGCAGGGACTCGTTCACCGGGGAGCTGTTTTTT
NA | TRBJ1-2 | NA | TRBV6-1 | CAADSLKPFNYGYTF | TGTGCCGCGGACAGCCTCAAGCCGTTTAACTATGGCTACACCTTC
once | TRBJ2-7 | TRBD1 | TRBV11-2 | CASSLVRGQGGEQYF | TGTGCCAGCAGCTTAGTTCGGGGACAGGGCGGCGAGCAGTACTTC
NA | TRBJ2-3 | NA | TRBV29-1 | CSVEGAWSRRTSTDTQYF | TGCAGCGTTGAGGGTGCCTGGAGCAGGCGGACTAGCACAGATACGCAGTATTTT
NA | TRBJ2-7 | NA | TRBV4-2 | CASSQGTYEQYF | TGTGCCAGCAGCCAGGGGACCTACGAGCAGTACTTC
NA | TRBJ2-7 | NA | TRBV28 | CASSLSARVYEQYF | TGTGCCAGCAGTTTATCGGCCAGGGTCTACGAGCAGTACTTC
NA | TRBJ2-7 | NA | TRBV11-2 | CASTLWGSREQYF | TGTGCCAGCACCCTCTGGGGATCCCGGGAGCAGTACTTC
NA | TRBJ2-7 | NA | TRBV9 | CASSVALSSVHEQYF | TGTGCCAGCAGCGTGGCCCTAAGCTCAGTCCACGAGCAGTACTTC
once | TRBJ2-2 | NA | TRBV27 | CASSLWGANTGELFF | TGTGCCAGCAGTTTATGGGGGGCTAACACCGGGGAGCTGTTTTTT
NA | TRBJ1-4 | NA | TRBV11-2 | CASSLDGLYPREKLFF | TGTGCCAGCAGCTTGGACGGGCTATATCCGCGGGAAAAACTGTTTTTT
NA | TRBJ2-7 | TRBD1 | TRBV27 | CASSFRGREQYF | TGTGCCAGCAGTTTCAGGGGGCGCGAGCAGTACTTC
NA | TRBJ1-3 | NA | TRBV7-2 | CASSQWYSGNTIYF | TGTGCCAGCAGCCAGTGGTACTCTGGAAACACCATATATTTT
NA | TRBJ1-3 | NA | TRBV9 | CASSHGTYSGNTIYF | TGTGCCAGCAGCCATGGGACTTACTCTGGAAACACCATATATTTT
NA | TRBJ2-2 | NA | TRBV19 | CASSWGRSNTGELFF | TGTGCCAGTAGTTGGGGCAGGTCGAACACCGGGGAGCTGTTTTTT
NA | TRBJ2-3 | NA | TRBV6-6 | CASSYSLGPSTDTQYF | TGTGCCAGCAGTTACTCGCTAGGGCCCAGCACAGATACGCAGTATTTT
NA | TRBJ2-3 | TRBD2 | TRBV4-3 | CASSQTSELTDTQYF | TGCGCCAGCAGCCAGACTAGCGAATTGACAGATACGCAGTATTTT
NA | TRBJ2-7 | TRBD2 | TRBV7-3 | CASSLIPSGAYEQYF | TGTGCCAGCAGCTTAATTCCGAGCGGGGCCTACGAGCAGTACTTC
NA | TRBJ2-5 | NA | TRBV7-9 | CASSSGRETQYF | TGTGCCAGCAGCTCAGGAAGGGAGACCCAGTACTTC
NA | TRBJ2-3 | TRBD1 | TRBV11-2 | CAIRTGTGTIHSTDTQYF | TGTGCCATCCGAACCGGGACAGGGACTATTCATAGCACAGATACGCAGTATTTT
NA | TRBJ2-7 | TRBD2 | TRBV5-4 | CASSLGLADSYEQYF | TGTGCCAGCAGCCTGGGGCTAGCGGACTCCTACGAGCAGTACTTC
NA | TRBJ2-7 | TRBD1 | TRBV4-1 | CASSQRQGAAHTYEQYF | TGCGCCAGCAGCCAAAGACAGGGGGCAGCCCATACCTACGAGCAGTACTTC
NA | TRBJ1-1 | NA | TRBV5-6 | CASSLVRTEDPNTEAFF | TGTGCCAGCAGCTTGGTTCGGACAGAGGACCCGAACACTGAAGCTTTCTTT
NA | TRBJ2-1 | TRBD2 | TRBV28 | CASSFPAGVGNEQFF | TGTGCCAGCAGTTTTCCAGCGGGAGTTGGCAATGAGCAGTTCTTC
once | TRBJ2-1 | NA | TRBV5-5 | CASSLSLGKEFF | TGTGCCAGCAGCCTTAGTTTGGGGAAAGAGTTCTTC
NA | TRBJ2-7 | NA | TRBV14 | CASSQDWYEQYF | TGTGCCAGCAGCCAAGATTGGTACGAGCAGTACTTC
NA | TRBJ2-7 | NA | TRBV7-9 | CASSGSGGGPYEQYF | TGTGCCAGCAGCGGAAGTGGGGGTGGCCCCTACGAGCAGTACTTC
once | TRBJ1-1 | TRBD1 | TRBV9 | CASSLGTDRMNTEAFF | TGTGCCAGCAGCCTAGGGACAGATAGAATGAACACTGAAGCTTTCTTT
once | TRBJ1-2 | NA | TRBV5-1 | CASSLANQGPKSGYTF | TGCGCCAGCAGCTTGGCCAATCAGGGGCCTAAGAGTGGCTACACCTTC
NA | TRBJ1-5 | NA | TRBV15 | CATSRDWSARDQPQHF | TGTGCCACCAGCAGAGATTGGTCGGCCAGGGATCAGCCCCAGCATTTT
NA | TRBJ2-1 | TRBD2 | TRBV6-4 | CASSDIAGGGEQFF | TGTGCCAGCAGTGACATAGCGGGAGGTGGTGAGCAGTTCTTC
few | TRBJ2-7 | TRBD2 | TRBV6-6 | CASSYSTSGNYEQYF | TGTGCCAGCAGTTACTCGACTAGCGGGAACTACGAGCAGTACTTC
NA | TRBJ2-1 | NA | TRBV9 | CASSATSSYNEQFF | TGTGCCAGCAGCGCTACCAGCTCCTACAATGAGCAGTTCTTC
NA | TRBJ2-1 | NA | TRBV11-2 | CASSLTLSSYNEQFF | TGTGCCAGCAGCTTGACTCTTAGTTCCTACAATGAGCAGTTCTTC
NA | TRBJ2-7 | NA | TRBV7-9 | CASSSPTVREQYF | TGTGCCAGCAGCTCACCGACGGTTCGCGAGCAGTACTTC
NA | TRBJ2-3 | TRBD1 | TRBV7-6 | CASSPTGVATDTQYF | TGTGCCAGCAGCCCTACAGGGGTTGCCACAGATACGCAGTATTTT
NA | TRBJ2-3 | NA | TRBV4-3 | CASSQALYASTDTQYF | TGCGCCAGCAGCCAAGCCCTCTATGCAAGCACAGATACGCAGTATTTT